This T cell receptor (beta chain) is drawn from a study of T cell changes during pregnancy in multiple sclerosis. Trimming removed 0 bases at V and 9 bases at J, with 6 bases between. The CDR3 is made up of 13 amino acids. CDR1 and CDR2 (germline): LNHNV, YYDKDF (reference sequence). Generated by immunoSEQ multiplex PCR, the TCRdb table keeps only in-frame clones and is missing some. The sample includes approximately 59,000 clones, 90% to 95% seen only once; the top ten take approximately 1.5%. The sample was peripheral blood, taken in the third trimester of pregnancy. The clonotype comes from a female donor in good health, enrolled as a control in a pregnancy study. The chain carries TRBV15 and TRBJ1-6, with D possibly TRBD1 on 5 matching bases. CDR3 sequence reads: CATSREGGSPLHF. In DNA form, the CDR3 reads TGTGCCACCAGCAGAGAGGGGGGTTCACCCCTCCACTTT.